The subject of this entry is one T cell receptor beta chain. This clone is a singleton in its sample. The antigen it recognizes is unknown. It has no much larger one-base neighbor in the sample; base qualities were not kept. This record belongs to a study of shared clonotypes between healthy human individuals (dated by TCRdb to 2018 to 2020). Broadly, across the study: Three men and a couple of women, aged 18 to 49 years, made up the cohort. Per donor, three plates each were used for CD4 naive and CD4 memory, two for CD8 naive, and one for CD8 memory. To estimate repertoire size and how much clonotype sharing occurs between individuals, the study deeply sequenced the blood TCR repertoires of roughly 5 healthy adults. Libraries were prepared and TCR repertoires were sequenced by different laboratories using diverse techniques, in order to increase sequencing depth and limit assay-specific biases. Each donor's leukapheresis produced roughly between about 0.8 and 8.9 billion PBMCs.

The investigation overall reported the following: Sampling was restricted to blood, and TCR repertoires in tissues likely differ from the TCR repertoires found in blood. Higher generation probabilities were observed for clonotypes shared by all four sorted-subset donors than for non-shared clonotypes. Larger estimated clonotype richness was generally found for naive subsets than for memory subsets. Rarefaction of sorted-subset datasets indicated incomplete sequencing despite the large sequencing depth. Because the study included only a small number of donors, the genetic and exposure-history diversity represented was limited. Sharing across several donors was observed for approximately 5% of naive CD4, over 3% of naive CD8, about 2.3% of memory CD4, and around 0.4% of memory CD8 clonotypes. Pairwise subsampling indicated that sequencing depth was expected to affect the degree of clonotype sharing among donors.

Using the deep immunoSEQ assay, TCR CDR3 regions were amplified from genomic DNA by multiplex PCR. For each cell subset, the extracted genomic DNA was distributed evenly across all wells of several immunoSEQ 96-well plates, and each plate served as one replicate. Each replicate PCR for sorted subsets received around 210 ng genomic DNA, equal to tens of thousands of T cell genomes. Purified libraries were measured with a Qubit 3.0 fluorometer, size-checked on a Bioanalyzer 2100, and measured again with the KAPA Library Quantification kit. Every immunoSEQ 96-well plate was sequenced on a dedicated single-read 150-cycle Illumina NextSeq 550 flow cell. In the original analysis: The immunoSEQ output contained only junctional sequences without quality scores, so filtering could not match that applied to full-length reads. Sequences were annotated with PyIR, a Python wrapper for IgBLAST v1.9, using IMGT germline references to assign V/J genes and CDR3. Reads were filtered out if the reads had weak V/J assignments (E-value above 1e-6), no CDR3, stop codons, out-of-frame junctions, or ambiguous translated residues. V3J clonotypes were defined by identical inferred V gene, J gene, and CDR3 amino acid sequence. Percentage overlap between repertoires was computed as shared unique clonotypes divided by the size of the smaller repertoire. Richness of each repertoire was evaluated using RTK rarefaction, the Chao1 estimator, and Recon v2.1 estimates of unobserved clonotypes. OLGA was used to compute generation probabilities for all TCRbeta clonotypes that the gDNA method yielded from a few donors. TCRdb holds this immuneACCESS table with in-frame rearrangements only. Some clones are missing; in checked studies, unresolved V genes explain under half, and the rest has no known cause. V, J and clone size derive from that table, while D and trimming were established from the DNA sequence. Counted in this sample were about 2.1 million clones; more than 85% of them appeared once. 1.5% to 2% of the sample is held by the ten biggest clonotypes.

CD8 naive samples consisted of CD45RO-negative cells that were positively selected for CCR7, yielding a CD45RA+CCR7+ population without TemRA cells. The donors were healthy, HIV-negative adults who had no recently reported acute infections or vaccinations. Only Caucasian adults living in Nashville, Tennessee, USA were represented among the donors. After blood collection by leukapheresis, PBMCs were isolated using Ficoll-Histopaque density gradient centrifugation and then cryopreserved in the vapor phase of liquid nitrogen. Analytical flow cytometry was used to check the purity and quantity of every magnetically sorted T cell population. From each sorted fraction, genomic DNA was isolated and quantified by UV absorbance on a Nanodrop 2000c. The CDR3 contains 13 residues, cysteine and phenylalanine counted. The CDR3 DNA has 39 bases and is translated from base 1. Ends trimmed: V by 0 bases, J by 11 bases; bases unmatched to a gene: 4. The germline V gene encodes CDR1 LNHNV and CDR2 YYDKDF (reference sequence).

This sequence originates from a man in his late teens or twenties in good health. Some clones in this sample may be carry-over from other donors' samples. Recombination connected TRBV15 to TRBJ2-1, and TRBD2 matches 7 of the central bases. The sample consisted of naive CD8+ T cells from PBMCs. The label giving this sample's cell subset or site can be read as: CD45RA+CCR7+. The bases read TGTGCCACCAGCAGAGATATCAGCGGGAAGCAGTTCTTC. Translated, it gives CATSRDISGKQFF.